Listed here are 18 T cell receptor beta chains from one sample, sequenced in a study of response to subunit inactivated influenza vaccine. TCRdb called the RT-PCR reads again in MiXCR, with one record for every CDR3 protein. Of fewer than 700,000 distinct CDR3 sequences listed, 10% to 15% were seen once; the top ten hold around 13%. The sample was PBMCs from blood, taken around seven weeks after vaccination. These TCRs come from a man aged 50 to 60 who received an inactivated influenza vaccine.

This clonotype was seen more than once but under ten times. The J gene is TRBJ2-1, the V gene TRBV7-2; TRBD2 agrees at 7 bases. Trimming took 2 bases from V and 2 from J; bases not matched to a gene: 3. This CDR3 spans 15 amino acids. Germline CDR1 is SGHTA and CDR2 is FQGNSA. CDR3 DNA sequence: TGTGCCAGCAGCTTAAAAGCGGGGCCCTACAATGAGCAGTTCTTC. Its translation: CASSLKAGPYNEQFF.

The rearrangement links TRBV28 to TRBJ2-2; possibly TRBD1 for D (6 bases). Trimming left V 6 bases short and J 7 bases short, with 12 bases between. This CDR3 comprises 13 residues. Germline lookup yields CDR1 MDHEN and CDR2 SYDVKM. The CDR3 loop is CASRPGVNGELFF. DNA for the CDR3: TGTGCCAGCAGACCAGGGGTAAACGGGGAGCTGTTTTTT.

The sample holds many counts of this clonotype. The DNA for the CDR3 is TGCAGCGTCAGCGGGGGAGGCTACGAGCAGTACTTC. Protein product: CSVSGGGYEQYF. The chain links TRBV29-1 to TRBJ2-7; 8 nucleotides agree with TRBD2. The CDR3 is 12 residues long. J lost 3 bases, V lost 6 bases, and 4 bases had no gene match. CDR1 is SQVTM, CDR2 ANQGSEA, per germline.

By share, this clonotype counts as medium-sized (0.01 to 0.1%). J is TRBJ2-4 and V is TRBV20-1; D may be TRBD1 or TRBD2 (6 bases each). Trimming removed 4 bases at V and 6 bases at J, with 13 bases between. The germline V gene has CDR1 DFQATT and CDR2 SNEGSKA (reference sequence). The CDR3 has 13 amino acids. Written as DNA, the CDR3 is TGCAGTGCTACCGGAGGAGGGGGAAACATTCAGTACTTC. It is translated as CSATGGGGNIQYF.

This clonotype was observed a handful of times. The chain couples TRBV10-2 to TRBJ2-5, with 9 bases matching TRBD2. The CDR3 totals 15 residues. In germline, CDR1 is WSHSY, CDR2 SAAADI. V was pared by 8 bases and J by 1 base, with 8 bases of the junction left unmatched. Here the CDR3 DNA reads TGCGCCAGCGGTCCTAGCGGGATCCTCCAAGAGACCCAGTACTTC. Translation: CASGPSGILQETQYF.

The CDR3 loop is CASSQTPGAAKTQYF. CDR3 nucleotide sequence: TGTGCCAGCAGCCAAACACCAGGGGCAGCAAAGACCCAGTACTTC. The J gene is TRBJ2-5, the V gene TRBV12-3 or TRBV12-4; D perhaps matches TRBD1 (6 bases). This CDR3 has 15 residues. Trimming pared 6 bases from V and 6 bases from J, leaving 20 bases between.

V usage is TRBV20-1 and J usage is TRBJ2-1; 8 positions agree with TRBD2. The CDR3 has 14 amino acids. Germline assignment: CDR1 DFQATT and CDR2 SNEGSKA (reference sequence). V gave up 2 bases and J gave up 4 bases; unmatched junction bases: 4. CDR3 loop: CSARFQRGYNEQFF. CDR3 DNA sequence: TGCAGTGCTAGATTCCAGCGGGGGTACAATGAGCAGTTCTTC.

J is TRBJ2-1 and V is TRBV15; 14 positions match TRBD2. The germline V gene has CDR1 LNHNV and CDR2 YYDKDF (reference sequence). With V trimmed by 3 bases and J by 7 bases, 2 bases remained unmatched. The CDR3 has 15 amino acids. CDR3: CATSRGLAGDNEQFF. The CDR3 DNA is TGTGCCACCAGCAGGGGACTAGCGGGAGATAATGAGCAGTTCTTC.

The chain uses TRBV12-3 or TRBV12-4 and TRBJ2-7; D is undetermined. With 3 bases removed from V and 0 bases from J, the gap between germline ends came to 15 bases. The CDR3 loop spans 16 amino acids. The CDR3 nucleotides are TGTGCCAGCAGTTTCAAGTTAGCCAGTCGCTCCTACGAGCAGTACTTC. As protein: CASSFKLASRSYEQYF.

This clonotype was counted between two and nine times. The J gene is TRBJ2-1, the V gene TRBV7-3, with D possibly called TRBD1 or TRBD2 (5 bases each). The CDR3 is 16 amino acids. The V and J ends lost 3 bases and 0 bases respectively, with 12 bases between them. Germline loops: CDR1 SGHTA, CDR2 FQGTGA. CDR3 in amino acids: CASSFGTASSYNEQFF. CDR3 DNA sequence: TGTGCCAGCAGCTTTGGGACGGCTAGCTCCTACAATGAGCAGTTCTTC.

This clonotype was recorded many times. The junction and the germline gene differ at one end; a read error may be behind it. The chain has TRBV12-3 or TRBV12-4 and TRBJ2-1; 16 positions agree with TRBD2. The CDR3 is made up of 19 amino acids. The CDR3 nucleotides read TGTGCCTGCAGTTCAGGGACTAGCGGGAGGGCCAGGTCCTACAATGAGCAGTTCTTC. Amino acid sequence: CACSSGTSGRARSYNEQFF.

The rearrangement links TRBV4-3 to TRBJ2-7; D call uncertain. This CDR3 region has 16 residues. Germline V gene data show CDR1 as LGHNA and CDR2 as YSLEER. The germline V and J ends were trimmed by 0 bases and 2 bases, with 14 bases remaining between them. CDR3: CASSQEGTLSTYEQYF. In DNA, the CDR3 is TGCGCCAGCAGCCAAGAAGGCACTCTATCTACCTACGAGCAGTACTTC.

This chain connects TRBV5-1 to TRBJ2-2; possible D gene TRBD1, 6 bases. The V gene lost 6 bases and the J gene lost 0 bases, with 9 bases spanning the gap. Germline CDR1 reads SGHRS; CDR2 reads YFSETQ. The CDR3 is 14 amino acids. The CDR3 is CASTGDPNTGELFF. CDR3 nucleotides: TGCGCCAGCACAGGGGACCCGAACACCGGGGAGCTGTTTTTT.

This clonotype was observed at least ten times. The rearrangement uses TRBV12-3 or TRBV12-4 and TRBJ1-1; 9 nucleotides align to TRBD1. Trimming took 6 bases from V and 5 from J; bases not matched to a gene: 7. This CDR3 is built from 14 residues. CDR3 in DNA: TGTGCCAGCAGAATACAGGGGGCCAGGACTGAAGCTTTCTTT. Translated: CASRIQGARTEAFF.

The gene calls are TRBV7-2 and TRBJ2-7, with TRBD2 matching 7 bases. The CDR3 covers 13 residues. Trimming took 2 bases from V and 4 from J; bases not matched to a gene: 2. Looked up from germline, CDR1 is SGHTA and CDR2 is FQGNSA. The CDR3 DNA reads as TGTGCCAGCAGCTTACCTAGCGGATACGAGCAGTACTTC. This gives the protein CASSLPSGYEQYF.

The chain is built from TRBV25-1 and TRBJ2-7; possibly TRBD1 or TRBD2 for D (6 bases each). Germline lookup yields CDR1 MGHDK and CDR2 SYGVNS. The CDR3 totals 12 residues. The CDR3 sequence is CASSGGGGLILV. For the CDR3, the DNA is TGTGCCAGCAGTGGAGGGGGAGGTCTGATCCTCGTC.

V is TRBV11-2 and J is TRBJ2-7; no clear D. V lost 5 bases and J 4 bases, leaving 12 bases between the germline ends. Looked up from germline, CDR1 is SGHAT and CDR2 is FQNNGV. The CDR3 has 13 residues. DNA for the CDR3: TGTGCCAGCAGCCTAATTAGGTCGTACGAGCAGTACTTC. This encodes CASSLIRSYEQYF.

This clonotype has just a few counts. This chain connects TRBV7-2 to TRBJ1-2; a possible D gene is TRBD1 (5 bases). Germline CDR1 and CDR2: SGHTA and FQGNSA. CDR3 length: 13 amino acids. V was pared by 0 bases and J by 7 bases, with 9 bases between. CDR3: CASSLAGVAGYTF. The CDR3 DNA follows: TGTGCCAGCAGCTTAGCAGGGGTTGCTGGCTACACCTTC.